This T cell receptor beta chain was sequenced for a study of graft-versus-host responses after intestinal transplantation (TCRdb year 2021). For the wider study: Recipients received multivisceral, liver-intestinal, or isolated intestinal transplants. Instead of going to the commercial service, samples from a few later patients were sequenced in-house on an Illumina MiSeq and processed with MiXCR. A cohort of fewer than 25 intestinal transplant recipients, including one retransplant, was enrolled, and a few patients lacking pretransplant specimens were excluded. A peak of at least 4% donor T cells among recipient peripheral blood mononuclear cells was the definition used for donor T cell macrochimerism. Alloreactive clones were identified by sequencing pre-transplant mixed lymphocyte reaction products and comparing them with unstimulated pre-transplant donor and recipient T cells. Anti-thymocyte globulin induction was given to all recipients, followed by maintenance tacrolimus and steroids for approximately three years. After intestinal transplantation, graft-versus-host and host-versus-graft alloreactive T cell clones were followed in the graft, circulation and bone marrow using bulk TCR-beta CDR3 sequencing.

With regard to this clone: Its antigen is unknown. The sample holds no much larger clone one base away, and base qualities are not on file.

General findings and caveats noted by the study authors: In the allografts of patients with donor T cell macrochimerism, GvH to HvG T cell clonal ratios were high. Early after transplant, peak levels of circulating GvH clones were found to be associated with declines in HvG clones. Conclusions were limited by the relatively low number and heterogeneity of intestinal transplant patients. GvH clones were detected in recipient bone marrow, and some of these GvH clones were observed earlier in ileal mucosa or blood, consistent with an intestinal mucosal origin.

The library relied on the immunoSEQ multiplex PCR assay. For most patients, genomic DNA was isolated with the Qiagen DNeasy Blood and Tissue Kit and sent frozen to Adaptive Biotechnologies for TCR sequencing. For most patients, genomic DNA was subjected to high-throughput TCR-beta CDR3 sequencing by Adaptive Biotechnologies. From the authors' description of their analysis: TCR sequencing data were retrieved from Adaptive's ImmunoSEQ software for around 20 patients, whereas a few other patients were processed with MiXCR and VDJtools. CD4 versus CD8 sorting errors were corrected by removing sequences found in both subsets at a frequency ratio below 5:1. CDR3 nucleotide sequences shared by donor and recipient were removed because the origin of these sequences could not be assigned. At least 2-fold expansion over unstimulated cells and a minimum CFSE-low frequency of 0.002% (template counts) or 0.001% (read counts) were required for clones to be classified as alloreactive. A clone was considered mappable if detected in the sequenced pre-transplant spleen, lymph node, or MLR CFSE-low populations of the donor or recipient. Cumulative frequency of alloreactive clones was calculated as a percentage of all sequences weighted by copy number. The table was pulled from immuneACCESS by TCRdb, which kept in-frame rearrangements only. Such tables lose some clones; where checked, under half of the loss comes from unresolved V genes, and the rest has no known cause. Clone size and the V and J calls come from that table; the DNA yielded D and trimming. The sample yields roughly 110,000 clones; just under 95% were counted once. The biggest ten clones account for 0.95% to 1.5% of the sample.

The sample's time point label, decoded: cells obtained before transplantation from donor or recipient. CD3+CD4+ and CD3+CD8+ populations were FACS-sorted from unstimulated pre-transplant donor and recipient cells taken from spleen or lymph nodes. Based on the germline V gene, the CDR1 and CDR2 sequences are MNHNS and SASEGT. Including the terminal cysteine and phenylalanine, the CDR3 comprises 12 residues. Left in the record is the CDR3 DNA by itself, 36 bases read in frame from the first base. Trimming removed 6 bases from V and 5 bases from J, leaving 11 bases between the germline ends. The material sequenced was unstimulated CD8+ T cells sorted from spleen or lymph node cells, taken before transplant. The sequence is built from TRBV6-1 and TRBJ2-7, with the D gene not clear enough to name. The sequence was obtained from a human donor who was the organ donor for an intestinal transplant. The CDR3 corresponds to CASRFRRHEQYF. The DNA sequence reads TGTGCCAGCAGATTCCGGCGCCACGAGCAGTACTTC.